This T cell receptor (beta chain) was sequenced for a study of shared clonotypes between healthy human individuals. Whole-study findings and limits: On the whole, naive subsets had larger estimated richness than memory subsets had.

Points on this clone: The antigen is not known. The junction departs from germline at one end; a sequencing error may be responsible.

Clones were sequenced by immunoSEQ multiplex PCR, and TCRdb holds only the in-frame ones, with some missing. The sample lists over 2 million clones, under 95% occurring once. CDR3 length equals 8 residues. Germline lookup yields CDR1 MNHNS and CDR2 SASEGT. This rearrangement joins TRBV6-1 to TRBJ1-1; D not resolved. Sequenced sample: naive CD4+ T cells from PBMCs. Subset noted: CD45RA+ positively selected. This receptor was identified in a man aged 18-30 years in good health. Some clones in this sample may be carry-over from other donors' samples. The CDR3 sequence is CASSYLPF. The DNA for the CDR3 is TGTGCCAGCAGTTATTTGCCCTTT.